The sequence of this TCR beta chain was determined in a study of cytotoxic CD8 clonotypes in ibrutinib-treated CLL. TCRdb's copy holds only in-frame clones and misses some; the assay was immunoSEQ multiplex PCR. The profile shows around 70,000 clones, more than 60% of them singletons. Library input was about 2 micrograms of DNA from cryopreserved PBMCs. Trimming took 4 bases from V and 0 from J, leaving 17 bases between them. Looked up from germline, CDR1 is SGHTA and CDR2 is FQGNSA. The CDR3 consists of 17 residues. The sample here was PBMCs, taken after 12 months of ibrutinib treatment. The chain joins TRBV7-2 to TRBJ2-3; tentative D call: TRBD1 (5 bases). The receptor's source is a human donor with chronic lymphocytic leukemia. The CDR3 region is CASSSWISTASTDTQYF. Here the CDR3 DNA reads TGTGCCAGCAGCTCCTGGATATCGACAGCCAGCACAGATACGCAGTATTTT. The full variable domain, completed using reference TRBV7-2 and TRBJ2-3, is GAGVSQSPSNKVTEKGKDVELRCDPISGHTALYWYRQSLGQGLEFLIYFQGNSAPDKSGLPSDRFSAERTGGSVSTLTIQRTQQEDSAVYLCASSSWISTASTDTQYFGPGTRLTVL.